This passage covers 13 T cell receptor beta chains from one sample sequenced in a study of cytomegalovirus exposure and HLA in healthy donors. The study ran its PCR with 60 Vbeta and 13 Jbeta primers. TCRdb's copy holds only in-frame clones and misses some; the assay was immunoSEQ multiplex PCR. The ten top clones account for approximately 2.4%, within a sample of fewer than 150,000 clones. Sequencing was done on a sample of PBMCs. These receptors all stem from a man aged 35-49 years in good health and CMV-seronegative.

This chain joins TRBV19 and TRBJ2-3, with TRBD1 identical over 9 bases. The CDR3 sequence is 16 residues long. Germline CDR1 is LNHDA and CDR2 is SQIVND (reference sequence). With V trimmed by 3 bases and J by 5 bases, 9 bases remained unmatched. CDR3 in DNA: TGTGCCAGTAGTATTTTACAGGGGGCCAGGAGAGATACGCAGTATTTT. Protein: CASSILQGARRDTQYF. The full variable domain, completed using reference TRBV19 and TRBJ2-3, is DGGITQSPKYLFRKEGQNVTLSCEQNLNHDAMYWYRQDPGQGLRLIYYSQIVNDFQKGDIAEGYSVSREKKESFPLTVTSAQKNPTAFYLCASSILQGARRDTQYFGPGTRLTVL.

V gene TRBV9 combines with J gene TRBJ2-3; 15 nucleotides line up with TRBD2. V lost 3 bases to trimming and J lost 6 bases; unmatched junction nucleotides: 5. The germline gives CDR1 SGDLS, CDR2 YYNGEE. The CDR3 consists of 16 residues. DNA for the CDR3: TGTGCCAGCAGCGCGGGACTAGCGGGGGGTTGGGATACGCAGTATTTT. Amino acids: CASSAGLAGGWDTQYF.

The chain uses TRBV28 and TRBJ2-5; 8 bases map to TRBD2. Germline CDR1 and CDR2: MDHEN and SYDVKM. This CDR3 has 16 amino acids. The ends lost 5 bases at V and 5 bases at J; junction bases unmatched: 13. CDR3 residues: CASSPPRGGVKETQYF. The CDR3, as DNA: TGTGCCAGCAGTCCACCTCGGGGGGGCGTGAAGGAGACCCAGTACTTC.

The chain carries TRBV5-6 and TRBJ2-3; D perhaps matches TRBD1 (6 bases). V was clipped by 0 bases and J by 0 bases, with 11 bases between them. Germline V lookup: CDR1 SGHDT, CDR2 YYEEEE. The CDR3 runs to 16 residues. The CDR3: CASSLEGDPSTDTQYF. The CDR3 DNA is TGTGCCAGCAGCTTGGAGGGGGACCCTAGCACAGATACGCAGTATTTT.

This chain joins TRBV7-6 and TRBJ1-2; D is ambiguous. CDR3 length: 15 amino acids. CDR1 is SGHVS and CDR2 is FNYEAQ in the germline V gene. Trimming shortened V by 5 bases and J by 6 bases, and 19 bases separated the two germline ends. The CDR3 DNA follows: TGTGCCAGCAGCCCCGGGTGGCTTGGGGAGGATGGCTACACCTTC. Translation gives CASSPGWLGEDGYTF.

The chain carries TRBV6-5 and TRBJ2-1, with 13 bases that match TRBD2. Looked up from germline, CDR1 is MNHEY and CDR2 is SVGAGI. This CDR3 has 15 amino acids. The trim removed 6 bases at V and 8 bases at J, leaving 7 bases unmatched. This CDR3 is CASSALAGGLDEQFF. Here the CDR3 DNA reads TGTGCCAGCAGCGCACTAGCGGGGGGGCTCGATGAGCAGTTCTTC.

The chain joins TRBV11-2 to TRBJ1-1; the D gene is possibly TRBD1 (5 bases). The germline V gene has CDR1 SGHAT and CDR2 FQNNGV. V was clipped by 1 base and J by 3 bases, with 18 bases between them. CDR3 length: 17 amino acids. The CDR3, as DNA: TGTGCCAGCAGCTTAGGGTTGGCAGGGAAGCTGGACACTGAAGCTTTCTTT. It is translated as CASSLGLAGKLDTEAFF.

The rearrangement uses TRBV5-3 and TRBJ2-1; D remains ambiguous. TRBV5-3 is placed among ORFs of uncertain function. The CDR3 has 14 residues. Trimming took 4 bases from V and 9 from J, leaving 17 bases between them. CDR3 region: CARSGMPGFGEQFF. DNA for the CDR3: TGTGCCAGAAGCGGCATGCCCGGGTTCGGTGAGCAGTTCTTC.

The chain employs TRBV7-8 and TRBJ1-5; possibly TRBD1 for D (6 bases). The CDR3 length is 14 residues. Germline CDR1 SGHVS, CDR2 FQNEAQ. Trimming removed 3 bases at V and 5 bases at J, with 11 bases between. The CDR3 here is CASSLDSAYQPQHF. The CDR3 DNA is TGTGCCAGCAGCTTGGACAGCGCCTATCAGCCCCAGCATTTT.

The genes are TRBV29-1 and TRBJ2-5; 11 positions match TRBD1. Trimming took 6 bases from V and 4 from J; bases not matched to a gene: 7. CDR3 length: 14 residues. CDR1 SQVTM and CDR2 ANQGSEA come from the germline V gene. CDR3 sequence reads: CSVPGQGALETQYF. As DNA, the CDR3 is TGCAGCGTACCCGGACAGGGGGCATTAGAGACCCAGTACTTC.

The gene calls are TRBV19 and TRBJ2-5, with 12 bases lining up with TRBD2. The CDR3 extends over 17 amino acids. V lost 1 base to trimming and J lost 5 bases; unmatched junction nucleotides: 8. CDR1 and CDR2 (germline): LNHDA, SQIVND (reference sequence). CDR3 protein: CASSIAALAGGLETQYF. CDR3 sequence (DNA): TGTGCCAGTAGTATAGCCGCCCTAGCGGGGGGGTTGGAGACCCAGTACTTC.

The rearrangement links TRBV9 to TRBJ2-6; D is unresolved. CDR3 length: 14 residues. V lost 0 bases, J lost 10 bases, and 11 bases lay in between. Germline CDR1 is SGDLS and CDR2 is YYNGEE. The CDR3 loop is CASSVGAAPNVLTF. The CDR3, as DNA: TGTGCCAGCAGCGTAGGGGCAGCTCCAAACGTCCTGACTTTC.

The chain combines TRBV2 with TRBJ1-1, with 8 positions matching TRBD1. Germline CDR1 reads SNHLY; CDR2 reads FYNNEI. The CDR3 extends over 13 amino acids. The trim removed 6 bases at V and 5 bases at J, leaving 5 bases unmatched. CDR3 sequence reads: CASRPTGVTEAFF. DNA of the CDR3: TGTGCCAGCAGGCCGACAGGGGTTACTGAAGCTTTCTTT.